The 5 T cell receptor beta chains in this list originate from one sample, sequenced in a study of T cells after yellow fever vaccination. Each CDR3 protein is one row after TCRdb ran MiXCR on the 5' RACE reads. Among roughly 520,000 distinct CDR3 sequences listed, about a fifth were seen once. This specimen was PBMCs, taken roughly 23 days after the first yellow fever vaccination. These receptors originate from a man between 18 and 29 years old who received the YFV17D yellow fever vaccine.

The rearrangement joins TRBV7-9 to TRBJ2-5; D gene ambiguous. V shed 6 bases and J shed 7 bases, with 9 bases lying between them. The CDR3 is made up of 11 amino acids. From germline, CDR1 is SEHNR and CDR2 FQNEAQ (reference sequence). The CDR3 coding sequence is TGTGCCAGCAGGGCGTTGCGGACCCAGTACTTC. It codes for CASRALRTQYF. Variable domain in full (rest from reference TRBV7-9 and TRBJ2-5): DTGVSQNPRHKITKRGQNVTFRCDPISEHNRLYWYRQTLGQGPEFLTYFQNEAQLEKSRLLSDRFSAERPKGSFSTLEIQRTEQGDSAMYLCASRALRTQYFGPGTRLLVL.

This clonotype showed up just a few times. V gene TRBV2 combines with J gene TRBJ1-2; no clear D. CDR1 is SNHLY and CDR2 is FYNNEI in the germline V gene. This CDR3 comprises 11 residues. V lost 10 bases and J 2 bases, leaving 8 bases between the germline ends. CDR3 sequence (DNA): TGTGCCACCCAGGAAAACTATGGCTACACCTTC. Encoded protein: CATQENYGYTF. The full variable domain, with the rest looked up from reference TRBV2 and TRBJ1-2, is EPEVTQTPSHQVTQMGQEVILRCVPISNHLYFYWYRQILGQKVEFLVSFYNNEISEKSEIFDDQFSVERPDGSNFTLKIRSTKLEDSAMYFCATQENYGYTFGSGTRLTVV.

This rearrangement joins TRBV24-1 to TRBJ2-6; perhaps TRBD2 as D (5 bases). The CDR3 covers 15 residues. Germline V CDR1 and CDR2: KGHDR, SFDVKD. Trimming removed 4 bases from V and 4 bases from J, with 10 bases in between. The CDR3 region has the DNA TGTGCCACCAGTGAAAGAGGGTACGGGGCCAACGTCCTGACTTTC. It specifies CATSERGYGANVLTF.

Only a few counts were recorded for this clonotype. In nucleotides, the CDR3 is TGTGCCAGCAGTTCGATGGGGGCGCAGTTCTTC. This codes for CASSSMGAQFF. The chain is built from TRBV27 and TRBJ2-1, with D perhaps TRBD1 (6 bases). The CDR3 has 11 amino acids. Germline CDR1 is MNHEY and CDR2 is SMNVEV (reference sequence). V was trimmed by 4 bases and J by 12 bases, leaving 10 bases between them.

V is TRBV6-4 and J is TRBJ1-6, with TRBD1 identical over 9 bases. J lost 7 bases, V lost 6 bases, and 4 bases had no gene match. The CDR3 is made up of 14 amino acids. Per germline, CDR1 MRHNA and CDR2 SNTAGT. CDR3 sequence reads: CASRQGTGNSPLHF. The CDR3 DNA sequence: TGTGCCAGCAGACAGGGGACAGGGAATTCACCCCTCCACTTT.